This TCR beta chain comes out of a study of post-analysis software for immune sequencing data. Study observations and caveats: The five TRBV segments detected at higher frequency in patients than in controls included TRBV5-6, TRBV5-1 and TRBV20-1. When compared against controls, multiple sclerosis patients showed significantly lower normalized Chao1 diversity. When the samples were clustered directly with F measure, those that had been prepared in the same batch showed strong co-clustering.

Presence of unique molecular identifiers characterized the TCR beta cDNA libraries. TCRdb reanalysed the PCR reads using MiXCR and keeps one entry per CDR3 protein. The data contain about 380,000 distinct CDR3 sequences, around 37% of them seen just once; the ten biggest clones take up 13%. About this clonotype: What it recognizes is unknown.

V trimming: 0 bases; J trimming: 1 base; junction bases outside the gene matches: 4. The CDR3 consists of 16 residues. CDR1 and CDR2 (germline): SGHRS, YFSETQ. This clonotype was obtained from a girl under 18 with multiple sclerosis. V gene TRBV5-1 combines with J gene TRBJ2-3; the match to TRBD2 covers 8 bases. Sample: blood. The CDR3 sequence: CASSLGELAGTDTQYF. As DNA, the CDR3 is TGCGCCAGCAGCTTGGGGGAACTAGCGGGCACAGATACGCAGTATTTT.